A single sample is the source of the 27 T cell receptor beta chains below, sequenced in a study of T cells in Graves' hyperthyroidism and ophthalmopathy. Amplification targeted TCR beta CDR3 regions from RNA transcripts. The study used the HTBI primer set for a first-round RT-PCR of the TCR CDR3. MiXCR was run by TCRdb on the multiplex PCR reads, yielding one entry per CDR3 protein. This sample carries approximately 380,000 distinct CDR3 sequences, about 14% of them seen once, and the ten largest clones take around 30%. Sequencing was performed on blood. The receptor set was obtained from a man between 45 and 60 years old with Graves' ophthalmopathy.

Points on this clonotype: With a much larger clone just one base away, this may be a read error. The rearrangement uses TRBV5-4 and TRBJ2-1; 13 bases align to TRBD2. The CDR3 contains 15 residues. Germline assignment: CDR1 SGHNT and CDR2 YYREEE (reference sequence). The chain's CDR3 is CGSSNGLAGAWEQFF. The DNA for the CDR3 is TGTGGCAGCAGCAACGGACTAGCGGGAGCCTGGGAGCAGTTCTTC. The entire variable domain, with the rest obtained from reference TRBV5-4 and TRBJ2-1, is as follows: ETGVTQSPTHLIKTRGQQVTLRCSSQSGHNTVSWYQQALGQGPQFIFQYYREEENGRGNFPPRFSGLQFPNYSSELNVNALELDDSALYLCGSSNGLAGAWEQFFGPGTRLTVL.

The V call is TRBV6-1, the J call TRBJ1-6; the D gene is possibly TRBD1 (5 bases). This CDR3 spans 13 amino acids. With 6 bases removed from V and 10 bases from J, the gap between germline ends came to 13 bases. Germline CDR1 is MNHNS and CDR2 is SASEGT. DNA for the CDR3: TGTGCCAGCAGGGGGACCCTCGAATCACCCCTCCACTTT. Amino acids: CASRGTLESPLHF.

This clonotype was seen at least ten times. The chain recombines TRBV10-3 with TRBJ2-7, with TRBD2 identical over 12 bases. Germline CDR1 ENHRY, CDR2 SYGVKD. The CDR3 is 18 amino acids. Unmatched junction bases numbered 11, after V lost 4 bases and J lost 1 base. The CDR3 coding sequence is TGTGCCATCAGTGGTAACGGGGTCGGACTAGCGGGATCCTACGAGCAGTACTTC. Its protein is CAISGNGVGLAGSYEQYF.

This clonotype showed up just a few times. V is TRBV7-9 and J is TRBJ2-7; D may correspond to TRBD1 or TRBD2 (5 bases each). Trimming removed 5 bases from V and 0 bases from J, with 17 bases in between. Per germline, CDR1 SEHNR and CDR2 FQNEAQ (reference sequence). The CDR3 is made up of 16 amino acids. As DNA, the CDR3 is TGTGCCAGCAGCCCGGTCGGGACGGGAAGCTCCTACGAGCAGTACTTC. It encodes CASSPVGTGSSYEQYF.

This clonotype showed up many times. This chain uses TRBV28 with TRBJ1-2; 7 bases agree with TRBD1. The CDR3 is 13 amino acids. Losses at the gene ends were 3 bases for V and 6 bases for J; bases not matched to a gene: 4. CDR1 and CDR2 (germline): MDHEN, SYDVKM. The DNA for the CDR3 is TGTGCCAGCAGTTTCAGAGACAGGGATGGCTACACCTTC. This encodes CASSFRDRDGYTF.

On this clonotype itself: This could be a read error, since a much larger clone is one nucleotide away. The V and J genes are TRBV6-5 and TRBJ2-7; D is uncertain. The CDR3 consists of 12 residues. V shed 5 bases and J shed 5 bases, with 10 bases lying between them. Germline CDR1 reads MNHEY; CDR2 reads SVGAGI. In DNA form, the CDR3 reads TGTGCCAGCAGTACCGAGACTCACGAGCAGTACTTC. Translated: CASSTETHEQYF.

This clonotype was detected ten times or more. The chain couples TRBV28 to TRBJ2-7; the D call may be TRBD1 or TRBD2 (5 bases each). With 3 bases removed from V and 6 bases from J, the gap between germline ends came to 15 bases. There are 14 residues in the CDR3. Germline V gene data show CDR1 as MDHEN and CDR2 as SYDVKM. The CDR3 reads CASSFRVGGAEQYF. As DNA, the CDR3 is TGTGCCAGCAGTTTCAGGGTTGGGGGAGCCGAGCAGTACTTC.

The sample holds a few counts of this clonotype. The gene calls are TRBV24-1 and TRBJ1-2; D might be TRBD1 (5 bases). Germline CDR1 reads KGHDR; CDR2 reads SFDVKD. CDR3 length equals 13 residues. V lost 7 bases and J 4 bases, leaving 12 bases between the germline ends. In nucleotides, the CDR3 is TGTGCCACCAGGACAGCCGAAGGCTATGGCTACACCTTC. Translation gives CATRTAEGYGYTF.

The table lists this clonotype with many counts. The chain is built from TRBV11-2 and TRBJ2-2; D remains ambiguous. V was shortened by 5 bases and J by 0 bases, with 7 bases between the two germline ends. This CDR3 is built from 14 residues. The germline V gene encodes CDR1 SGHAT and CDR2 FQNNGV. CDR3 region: CASSGPTNTGELFF. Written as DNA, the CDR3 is TGTGCCAGCAGCGGACCAACGAACACCGGGGAGCTGTTTTTT.

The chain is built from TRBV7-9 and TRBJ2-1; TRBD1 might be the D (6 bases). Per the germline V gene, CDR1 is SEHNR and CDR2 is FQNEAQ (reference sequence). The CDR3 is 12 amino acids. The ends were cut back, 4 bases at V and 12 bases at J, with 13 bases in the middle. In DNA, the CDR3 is TGTGCCAGCAGCTCCCAGGGGTGGGGGCAGTTCTTC. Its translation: CASSSQGWGQFF.

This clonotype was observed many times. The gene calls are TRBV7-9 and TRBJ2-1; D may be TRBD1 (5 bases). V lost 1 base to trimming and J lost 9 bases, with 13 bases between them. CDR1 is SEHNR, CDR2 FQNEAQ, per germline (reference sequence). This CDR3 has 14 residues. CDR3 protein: CASSLGMGLSEQFF. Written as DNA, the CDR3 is TGTGCCAGCAGCTTAGGGATGGGGCTCAGTGAGCAGTTCTTC. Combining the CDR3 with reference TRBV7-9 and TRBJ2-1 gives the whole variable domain DTGVSQNPRHKITKRGQNVTFRCDPISEHNRLYWYRQTLGQGPEFLTYFQNEAQLEKSRLLSDRFSAERPKGSFSTLEIQRTEQGDSAMYLCASSLGMGLSEQFFGPGTRLTVL.

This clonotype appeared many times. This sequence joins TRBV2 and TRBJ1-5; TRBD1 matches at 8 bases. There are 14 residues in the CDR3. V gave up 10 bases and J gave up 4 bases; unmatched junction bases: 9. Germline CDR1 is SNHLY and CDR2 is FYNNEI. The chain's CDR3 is CATGLRQGNQPQHF. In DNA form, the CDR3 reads TGTGCCACCGGGCTGAGACAGGGGAATCAGCCCCAGCATTTT.

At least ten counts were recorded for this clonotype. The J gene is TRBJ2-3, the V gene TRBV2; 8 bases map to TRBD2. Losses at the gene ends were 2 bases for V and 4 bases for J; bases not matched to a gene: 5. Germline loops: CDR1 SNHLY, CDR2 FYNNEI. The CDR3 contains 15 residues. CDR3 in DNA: TGTGCCAGCAGTGAATCAGCGGGAGTTGCAGATACGCAGTATTTT. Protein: CASSESAGVADTQYF.

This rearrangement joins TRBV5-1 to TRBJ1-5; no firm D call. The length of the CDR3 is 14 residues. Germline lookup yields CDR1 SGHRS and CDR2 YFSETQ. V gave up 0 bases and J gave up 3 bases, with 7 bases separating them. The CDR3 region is CASSLEGINQPQHF. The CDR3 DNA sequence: TGCGCCAGCAGCTTGGAAGGGATCAATCAGCCCCAGCATTTT.

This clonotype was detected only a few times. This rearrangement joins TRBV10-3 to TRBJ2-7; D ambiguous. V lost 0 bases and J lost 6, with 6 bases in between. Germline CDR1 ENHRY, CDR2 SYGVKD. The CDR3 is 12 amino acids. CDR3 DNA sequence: TGTGCCATCAGTGAGTCGGCCAGCGAGCAGTACTTC. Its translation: CAISESASEQYF.

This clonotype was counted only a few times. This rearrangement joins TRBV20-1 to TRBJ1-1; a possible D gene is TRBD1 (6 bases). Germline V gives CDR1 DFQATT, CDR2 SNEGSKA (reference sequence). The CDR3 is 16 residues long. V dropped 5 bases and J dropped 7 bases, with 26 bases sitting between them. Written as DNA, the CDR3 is TGCAGTGCTTCAAAGAAGAACAGGGAAAGAGGGATTGAAGCTTTCTTT. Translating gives CSASKKNRERGIEAFF.

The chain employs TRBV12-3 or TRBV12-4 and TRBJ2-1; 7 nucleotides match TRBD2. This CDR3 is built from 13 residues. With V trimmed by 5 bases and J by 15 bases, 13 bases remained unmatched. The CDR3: CASSKLQETGGFF. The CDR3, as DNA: TGTGCCAGCAGTAAACTACAAGAAACGGGAGGGTTCTTC.

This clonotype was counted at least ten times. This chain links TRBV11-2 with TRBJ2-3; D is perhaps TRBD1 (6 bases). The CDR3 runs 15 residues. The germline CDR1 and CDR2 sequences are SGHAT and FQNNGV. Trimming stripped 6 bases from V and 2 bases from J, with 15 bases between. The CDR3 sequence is CASSSGTPSTDTQYF. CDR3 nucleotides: TGTGCCAGCAGTTCCGGGACACCGTCCACAGATACGCAGTATTTT.

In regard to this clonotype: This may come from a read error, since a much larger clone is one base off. The CDR3 loop is CASIPGGATNNEQFF. Written as DNA, the CDR3 is TGCGCCAGCATCCCAGGGGGCGCAACCAACAATGAGCAGTTCTTC. The V call is TRBV5-1, the J call TRBJ2-1; 8 bases fit TRBD1. This CDR3 is built from 15 residues. Germline CDR1 reads SGHRS; CDR2 reads YFSETQ. Germline trimming cut 6 bases from V and 5 bases from J; bases unmatched to any gene: 10.

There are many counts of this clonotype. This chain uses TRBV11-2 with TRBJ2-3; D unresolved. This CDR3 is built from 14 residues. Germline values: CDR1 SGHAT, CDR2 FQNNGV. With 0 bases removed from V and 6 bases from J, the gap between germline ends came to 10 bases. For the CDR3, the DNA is TGTGCCAGCAGCTTAGATCGGTTGGGGGATACGCAGTATTTT. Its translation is CASSLDRLGDTQYF.

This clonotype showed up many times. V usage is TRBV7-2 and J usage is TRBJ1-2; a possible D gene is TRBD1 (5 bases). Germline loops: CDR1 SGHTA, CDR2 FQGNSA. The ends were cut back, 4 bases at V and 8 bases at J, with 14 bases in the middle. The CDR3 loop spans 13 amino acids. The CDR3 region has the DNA TGTGCCAGCAGCTGGGACGTCCGTCGAGGCTACACCTTC. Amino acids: CASSWDVRRGYTF.

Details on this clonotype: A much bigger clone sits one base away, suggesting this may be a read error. The CDR3 reads CAGSEHPGTGLHEQYF. CDR3 nucleotides: TGTGCCGGCAGTGAACATCCGGGGACAGGGCTGCACGAGCAGTACTTC. V is TRBV2 and J is TRBJ2-7, with TRBD1 identical over 9 bases. This CDR3 is built from 16 residues. Germline lookup yields CDR1 SNHLY and CDR2 FYNNEI. Looking up the rest from reference TRBV2 and TRBJ2-7 gives the full variable domain: EPEVTQTPSHQVTQMGQEVILRCVPISNHLYFYWYRQILGQKVEFLVSFYNNEISEKSEIFDDQFSVERPDGSNFTLKIRSTKLEDSAMYFCAGSEHPGTGLHEQYFGPGTRLTVT.

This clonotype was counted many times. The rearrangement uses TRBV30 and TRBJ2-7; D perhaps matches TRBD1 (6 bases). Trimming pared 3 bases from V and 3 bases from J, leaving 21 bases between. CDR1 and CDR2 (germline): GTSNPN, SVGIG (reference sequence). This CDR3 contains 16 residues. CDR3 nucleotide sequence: TGTGCCTGGAGCTCGAAGCATGGACAGAATTACTACGAGCAGTACTTC. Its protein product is CAWSSKHGQNYYEQYF.

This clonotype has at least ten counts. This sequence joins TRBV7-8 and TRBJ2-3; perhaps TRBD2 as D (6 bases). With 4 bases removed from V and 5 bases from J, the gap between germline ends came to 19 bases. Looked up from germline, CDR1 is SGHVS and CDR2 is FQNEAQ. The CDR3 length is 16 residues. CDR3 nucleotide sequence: TGTGCCAGCAGCTCCTACCCCGGGAGTGGAGGAGATACGCAGTATTTT. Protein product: CASSSYPGSGGDTQYF.

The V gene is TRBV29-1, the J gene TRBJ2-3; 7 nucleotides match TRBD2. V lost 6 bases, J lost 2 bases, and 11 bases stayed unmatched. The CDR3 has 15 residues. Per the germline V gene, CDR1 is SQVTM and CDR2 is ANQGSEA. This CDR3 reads CSVESSGDPTDTQYF. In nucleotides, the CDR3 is TGCAGCGTCGAATCGAGCGGGGACCCCACAGATACGCAGTATTTT.

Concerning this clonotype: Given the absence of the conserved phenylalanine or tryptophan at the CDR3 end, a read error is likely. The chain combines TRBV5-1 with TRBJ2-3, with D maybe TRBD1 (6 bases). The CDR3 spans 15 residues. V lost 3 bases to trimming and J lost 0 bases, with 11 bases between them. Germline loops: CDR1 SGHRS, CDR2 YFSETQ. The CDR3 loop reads CASSSTGRSTDTQYS. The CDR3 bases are TGCGCCAGCAGCTCGACAGGAAGAAGCACAGATACGCAGTATTCT.

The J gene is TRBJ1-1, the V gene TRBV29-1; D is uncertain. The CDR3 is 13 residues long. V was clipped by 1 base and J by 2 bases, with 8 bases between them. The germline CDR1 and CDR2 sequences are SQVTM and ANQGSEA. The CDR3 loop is CSVEAYVNTEAFF. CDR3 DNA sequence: TGCAGCGTTGAAGCTTACGTTAACACTGAAGCTTTCTTT.